This T cell receptor (beta chain) stems from a study of identical twins (dated by TCRdb to 2016 to 2017). General notes on the study: To test whether fetal clonotypes persist, the study used deep sequencing on TCR alpha and beta repertoires from monozygotic twins, unrelated adults of various ages, and cord blood. Replicate twin experiments were performed at different times using different library preparation protocols to rule out contamination. Study-wide findings and limitations: Out-of-frame TCR alpha sequences shared between twins showed an excess of low generation-probability sequences compared with coincidental sharing between unrelated individuals. Invariant T cells such as MAIT and iNKT could partly confound zero-insertion analyses, although diverse VJ usage argued against such confounding for most clonotypes. The excess sharing between twins in beta out-of-frame sequences was weaker because fewer shared sequences reduced the signal-to-noise ratio. Because the same donors could not be followed over many years, the conclusions depended on cross-sectional statistical analysis. In monozygotic twins, out-of-frame TCR alpha sharing was systematically underestimated by recombination models, although the models agreed with sharing between unrelated individuals. Abundant cord blood beta clonotypes carried fewer insertions; young adult naive repertoires showed a weaker similar trend, while memory repertoires showed none.

Every donor in the study was a healthy Caucasian. The twin cohort comprised three pairs of female monozygotic twins, all aged roughly 18 to 30 years. RNA for TCR libraries was isolated from peripheral blood mononuclear cells. Receptor libraries were prepared by 5' RACE. Sequencing instrument: Illumina HiSeq 2000. A universal primer binding site was added through template switching, and the final cDNA carried a unique molecular identifier so that TCR cDNA molecules could be counted accurately. Specific primers in the conserved constant-segment region were used to synthesize first-strand cDNA for the TCR alpha and beta chains. To control for contamination, every cDNA library was double barcoded, receiving both a SMART-Mk sample barcode and Illumina barcodes. Two successive PCR steps introduced TruSeq adapter sequences along with Illumina sample barcodes. Sequencing of the TCR alpha and beta cDNA libraries was done on the Illumina HiSeq platform using custom primers. The authors' pipeline ran thus. Unique molecular identifiers were extracted from raw reads with MiGEC, and CDR3 positions were determined with MiXCR. Recombination models were inferred per individual with the repgenHMM and IGoR tools using an EM algorithm. The tcR package in R was used for shared clonotype analysis, with sharing normalized by the product of cloneset sizes. To study raw recombination without the effects of thymic and clonal selection, out-of-frame nonproductive sequences were analyzed. TCRdb ran its own pipeline on the public reads, namely fastp trimming at Q25 and MiXCR clone calling, and kept in-frame beta chains. Each record represents a unique CDR3 protein, reported with the most common genes and DNA among its rows. The V and J calls and clone size come from TCRdb's table, not from the authors' own analysis. Within this sample are 500,000 to 650,000 distinct CDR3 sequences, with around 7.4% of them counted one time only. Clones ranked in the top ten supply 1.6% of the sample.

The trim is 6 bases for V and 1 base for J, with a gap of 9 bases between the germline ends. There are 13 amino acids in the CDR3, from cysteine to phenylalanine inclusive. Only CDR3 DNA is held: 39 bases, read in frame from base 1. This clonotype was seen only a few times. Its antigen is not yet known. Within one base of it there is no much larger clone, and no base qualities were kept. The same data also went into a second study, on yellow fever vaccine responses in identical twins. The other study reports the following: According to the authors, in identical twins the way T cells responded to vaccination appeared partly convergent and partly personalized. In identical twins, the study followed T cell clones that responded to the vaccine with precision.

The sample comprised PBMCs. The chain is made from TRBV12-3 or TRBV12-4 and TRBJ1-1; TRBD1 is a weak D gene call, 6 bases matching. The receptor was derived from a woman under 30 in good health. The DNA sequence is as follows: TGTGCCAGCAGCATCAGGGGGAACACTGAAGCTTTCTTT. Its translation reads: CASSIRGNTEAFF.